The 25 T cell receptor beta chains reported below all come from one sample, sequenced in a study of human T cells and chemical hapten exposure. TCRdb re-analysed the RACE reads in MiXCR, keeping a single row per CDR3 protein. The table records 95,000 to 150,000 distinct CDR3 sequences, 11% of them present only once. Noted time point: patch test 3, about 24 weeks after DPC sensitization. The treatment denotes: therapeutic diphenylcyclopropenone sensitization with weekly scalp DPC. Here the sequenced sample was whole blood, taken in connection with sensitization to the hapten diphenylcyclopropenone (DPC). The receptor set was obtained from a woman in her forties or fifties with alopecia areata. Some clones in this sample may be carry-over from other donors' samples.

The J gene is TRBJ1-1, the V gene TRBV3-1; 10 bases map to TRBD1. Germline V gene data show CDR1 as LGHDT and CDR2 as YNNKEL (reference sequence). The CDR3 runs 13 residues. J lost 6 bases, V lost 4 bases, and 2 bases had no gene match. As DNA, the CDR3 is TGTGCCAGCAGCCGGACAGGGGGGGCTGAAGCTTTCTTT. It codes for CASSRTGGAEAFF.

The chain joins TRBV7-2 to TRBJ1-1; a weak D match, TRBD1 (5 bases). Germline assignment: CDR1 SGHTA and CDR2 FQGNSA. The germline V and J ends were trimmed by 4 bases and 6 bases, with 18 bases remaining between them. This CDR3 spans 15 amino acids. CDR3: CASSSPPQGTPEAFF. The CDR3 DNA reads TGTGCCAGCAGCTCTCCCCCACAAGGGACCCCTGAAGCTTTCTTT. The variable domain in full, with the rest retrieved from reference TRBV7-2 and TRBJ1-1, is GAGVSQSPSNKVTEKGKDVELRCDPISGHTALYWYRQSLGQGLEFLIYFQGNSAPDKSGLPSDRFSAERTGGSVSTLTIQRTQQEDSAVYLCASSSPPQGTPEAFFGQGTRLTVV.

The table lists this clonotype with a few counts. For the CDR3, the DNA is TGTGCCAGCAGTCTCGGTACAGGGGTCTACGAGCAGTACTTC. It yields the protein CASSLGTGVYEQYF. The genes are TRBV6-2 or TRBV6-3 and TRBJ2-7; 7 bases are a match to TRBD1. CDR1 and CDR2 from the germline V gene are MNHEY and SVGEGT. The ends lost 5 bases at V and 3 bases at J; junction bases unmatched: 7. The CDR3 is made up of 14 amino acids.

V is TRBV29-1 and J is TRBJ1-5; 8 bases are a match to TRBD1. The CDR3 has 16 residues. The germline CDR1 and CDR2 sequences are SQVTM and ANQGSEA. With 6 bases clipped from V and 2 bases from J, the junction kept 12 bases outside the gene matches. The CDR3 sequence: CSVQLQGASGNQPQHF. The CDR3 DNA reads TGCAGCGTCCAGCTCCAGGGGGCATCGGGCAATCAGCCCCAGCATTTT.

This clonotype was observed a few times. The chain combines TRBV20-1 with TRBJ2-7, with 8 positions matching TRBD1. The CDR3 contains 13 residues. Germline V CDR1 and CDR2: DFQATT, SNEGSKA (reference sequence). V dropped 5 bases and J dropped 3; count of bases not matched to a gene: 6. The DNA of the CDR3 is TGCAGTGCTCCCAAGGACAGGGACTACGAGCAGTACTTC. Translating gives CSAPKDRDYEQYF.

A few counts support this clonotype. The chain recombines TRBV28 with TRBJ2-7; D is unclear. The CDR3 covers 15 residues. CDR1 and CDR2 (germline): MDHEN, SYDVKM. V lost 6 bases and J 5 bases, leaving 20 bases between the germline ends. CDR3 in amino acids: CASSTPDGPAHEQYF. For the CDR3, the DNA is TGTGCCAGCAGCACCCCCGACGGCCCCGCCCACGAGCAGTACTTC.

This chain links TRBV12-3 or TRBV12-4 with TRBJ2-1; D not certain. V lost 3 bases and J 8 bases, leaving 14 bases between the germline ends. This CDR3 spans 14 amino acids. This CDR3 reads CASSLDGPDDEQFF. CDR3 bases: TGTGCCAGCAGTTTGGACGGCCCGGACGATGAGCAGTTCTTC.

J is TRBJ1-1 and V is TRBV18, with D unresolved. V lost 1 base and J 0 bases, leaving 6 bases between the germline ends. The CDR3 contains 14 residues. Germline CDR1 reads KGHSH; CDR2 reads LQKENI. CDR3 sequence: CASSPQGLNTEAFF. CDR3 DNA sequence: TGTGCCAGCTCACCACAGGGCCTGAACACTGAAGCTTTCTTT.

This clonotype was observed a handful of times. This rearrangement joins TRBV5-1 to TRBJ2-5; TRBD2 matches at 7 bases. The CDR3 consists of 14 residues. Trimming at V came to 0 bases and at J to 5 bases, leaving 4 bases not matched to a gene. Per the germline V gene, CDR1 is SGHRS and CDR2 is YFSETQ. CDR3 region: CASSLEGGAETQYF. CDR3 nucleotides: TGCGCCAGCAGCTTGGAGGGAGGGGCCGAGACCCAGTACTTC.

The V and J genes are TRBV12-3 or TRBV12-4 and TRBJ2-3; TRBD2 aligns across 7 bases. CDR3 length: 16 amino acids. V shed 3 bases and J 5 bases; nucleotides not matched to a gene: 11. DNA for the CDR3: TGTGCCAGCAGTTTCCGGGCTAGCGGTGGGGGAGATACGCAGTATTTT. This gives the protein CASSFRASGGGDTQYF.

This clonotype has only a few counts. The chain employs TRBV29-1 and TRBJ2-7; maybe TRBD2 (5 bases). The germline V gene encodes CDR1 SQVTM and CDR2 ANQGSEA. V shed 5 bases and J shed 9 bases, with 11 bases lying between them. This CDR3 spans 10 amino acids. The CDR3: CSVIGEGQYF. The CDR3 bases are TGCAGCGTTATCGGGGAAGGGCAGTACTTC.

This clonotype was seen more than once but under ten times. The CDR3 DNA is TGTGCCAGCAGCCCTCCCGTAATCACAGATACGCAGTATTTT. As protein: CASSPPVITDTQYF. This rearrangement joins TRBV12-3 or TRBV12-4 to TRBJ2-3; D remains unclear. Trimming removed 6 bases from V and 2 bases from J, with 12 bases in between. This CDR3 comprises 14 residues.

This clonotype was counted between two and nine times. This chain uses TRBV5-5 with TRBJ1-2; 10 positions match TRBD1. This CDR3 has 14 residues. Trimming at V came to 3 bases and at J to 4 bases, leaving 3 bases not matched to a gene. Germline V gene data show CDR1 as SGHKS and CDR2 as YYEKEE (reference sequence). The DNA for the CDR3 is TGTGCCAGCAGCTGGGGACAGGGGACCTATGGCTACACCTTC. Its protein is CASSWGQGTYGYTF.

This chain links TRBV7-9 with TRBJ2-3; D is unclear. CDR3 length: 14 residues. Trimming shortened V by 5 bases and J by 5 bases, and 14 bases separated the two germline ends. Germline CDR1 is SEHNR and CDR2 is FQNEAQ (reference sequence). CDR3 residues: CASSPSDRRDTQYF. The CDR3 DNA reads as TGTGCCAGCAGCCCATCGGACCGGCGAGATACGCAGTATTTT.

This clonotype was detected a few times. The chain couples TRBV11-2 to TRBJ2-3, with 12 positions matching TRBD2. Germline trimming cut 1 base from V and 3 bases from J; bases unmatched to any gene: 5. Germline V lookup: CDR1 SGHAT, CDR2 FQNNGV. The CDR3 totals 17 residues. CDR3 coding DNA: TGTGCCAGCAGCTTAGGGGCTAGCGGGAGGGGTACAGATACGCAGTATTTT. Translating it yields CASSLGASGRGTDTQYF.

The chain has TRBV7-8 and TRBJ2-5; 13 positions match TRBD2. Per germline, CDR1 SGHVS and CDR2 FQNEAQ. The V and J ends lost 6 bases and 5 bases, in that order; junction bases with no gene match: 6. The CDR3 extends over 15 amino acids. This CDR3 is CASRLTSGGAETQYF. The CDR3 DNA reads TGTGCCAGCAGGCTAACTAGCGGGGGGGCTGAGACCCAGTACTTC.

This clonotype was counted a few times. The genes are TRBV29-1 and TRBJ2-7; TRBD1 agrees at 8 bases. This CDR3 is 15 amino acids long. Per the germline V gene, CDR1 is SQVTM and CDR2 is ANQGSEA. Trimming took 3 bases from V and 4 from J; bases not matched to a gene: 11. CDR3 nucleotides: TGCAGCGTTGAGGGCTGGCAGGGGGCCAGGTACGAGCAGTACTTC. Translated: CSVEGWQGARYEQYF.

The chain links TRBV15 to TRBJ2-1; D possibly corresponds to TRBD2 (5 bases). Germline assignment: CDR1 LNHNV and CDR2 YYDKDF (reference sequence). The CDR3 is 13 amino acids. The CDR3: CATMAGVDNEQFF. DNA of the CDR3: TGTGCGACAATGGCGGGCGTCGACAATGAGCAGTTCTTC.

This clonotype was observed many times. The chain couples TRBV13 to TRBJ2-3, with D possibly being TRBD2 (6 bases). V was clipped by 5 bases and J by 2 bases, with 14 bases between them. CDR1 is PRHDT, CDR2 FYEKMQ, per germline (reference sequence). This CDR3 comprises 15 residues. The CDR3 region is CASSRTTPDTDTQYF. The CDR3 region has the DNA TGTGCCAGCAGCCGGACTACTCCCGACACAGATACGCAGTATTTT.

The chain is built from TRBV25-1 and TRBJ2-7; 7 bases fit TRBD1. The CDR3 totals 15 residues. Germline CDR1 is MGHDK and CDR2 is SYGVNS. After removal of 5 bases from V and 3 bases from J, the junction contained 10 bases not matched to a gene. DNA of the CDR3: TGTGCCAGCAGTCCCAGGACAGGAACATACTACGAGCAGTACTTC. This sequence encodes CASSPRTGTYYEQYF.

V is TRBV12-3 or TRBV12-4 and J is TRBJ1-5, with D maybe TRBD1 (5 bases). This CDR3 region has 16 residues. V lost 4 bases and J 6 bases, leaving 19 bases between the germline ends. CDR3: CASSSQRGERGQPQHF. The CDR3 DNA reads TGTGCCAGCAGTTCCCAGCGCGGGGAAAGGGGTCAGCCCCAGCATTTT.

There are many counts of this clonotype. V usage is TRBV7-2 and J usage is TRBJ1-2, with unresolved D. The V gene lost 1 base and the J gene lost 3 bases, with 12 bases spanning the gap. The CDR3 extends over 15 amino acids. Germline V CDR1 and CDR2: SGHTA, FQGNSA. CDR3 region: CASSLGPGGDYGYTF. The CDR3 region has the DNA TGTGCCAGCAGCTTAGGTCCAGGAGGAGACTATGGCTACACCTTC.

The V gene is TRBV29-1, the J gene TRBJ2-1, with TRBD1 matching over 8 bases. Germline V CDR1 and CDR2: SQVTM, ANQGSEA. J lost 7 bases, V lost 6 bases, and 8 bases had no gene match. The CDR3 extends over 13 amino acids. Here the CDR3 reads CSVQADRVNEQFF. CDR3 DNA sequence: TGCAGCGTCCAAGCGGACAGGGTGAATGAGCAGTTCTTC.

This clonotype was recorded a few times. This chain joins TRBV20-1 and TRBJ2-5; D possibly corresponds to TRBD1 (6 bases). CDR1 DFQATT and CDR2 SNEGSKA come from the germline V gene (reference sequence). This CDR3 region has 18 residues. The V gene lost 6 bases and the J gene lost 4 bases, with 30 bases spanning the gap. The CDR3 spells CSAAVLGARVGAGETQYF. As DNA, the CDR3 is TGCAGTGCCGCGGTTCTGGGGGCTCGTGTTGGTGCCGGAGAGACCCAGTACTTC.

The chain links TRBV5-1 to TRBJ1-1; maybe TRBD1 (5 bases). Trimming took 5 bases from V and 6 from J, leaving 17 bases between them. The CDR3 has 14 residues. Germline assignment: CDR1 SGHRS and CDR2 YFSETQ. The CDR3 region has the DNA TGCGCCAGCAGTACCGGCAGGGTTACTCCTGAAGCTTTCTTT. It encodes CASSTGRVTPEAFF.